The 17 T cell receptor beta chains given below trace back to one sample, sequenced in a study of shared T cell receptors in the human thymus. Some clones are missing from TCRdb's copy, which holds only in-frame ones; the method was immunoSEQ multiplex PCR. The sample includes roughly 550,000 clones, around 78% of them seen just once. Another study also made use of these data, one on human thymus T cells.

The sample consisted of thymocytes. The receptors come from a boy under two years old with a congenital heart defect.

The chain joins TRBV5-4 to TRBJ2-4, with TRBD1 as a possible D gene (6 bases). V shed 5 bases and J shed 6 bases, with 21 bases lying between them. The CDR3 consists of 16 residues. Germline loops: CDR1 SGHNT, CDR2 YYREEE (reference sequence). CDR3 in amino acids: CASRRVLEKDRNIQYF. The CDR3, as DNA: TGTGCCAGCAGAAGAGTCTTGGAGAAGGACAGAAACATTCAGTACTTC.

The chain joins TRBV19 to TRBJ2-7; 10 nucleotides align to TRBD2. V shed 3 bases, J shed 5 bases, and the junction held 10 bases outside the gene matches. Germline loops: CDR1 LNHDA, CDR2 SQIVND (reference sequence). The CDR3 loop spans 16 amino acids. CDR3 sequence (DNA): TGTGCCAGTAGTATGGCTAGCGGGAGATCCCTGCACGAGCAGTACTTC. Translation gives CASSMASGRSLHEQYF.

This chain joins TRBV15 and TRBJ2-5; D not certain. V was shortened by 0 bases and J by 5 bases, with 7 bases between the two germline ends. From germline, CDR1 is LNHNV and CDR2 YYDKDF (reference sequence). The CDR3 contains 13 residues. This CDR3 is CATSRDPQETQYF. CDR3 DNA sequence: TGTGCCACCAGCAGAGATCCTCAGGAGACCCAGTACTTC.

V and J are TRBV4-1 and TRBJ2-5; 7 bases are a match to TRBD1. Trimming removed 3 bases from V and 0 bases from J; junction bases left unmatched: 10. Germline V gene sequence: CDR1 MGHRA, CDR2 YSYEKL. The CDR3 totals 17 residues. The CDR3 loop is CASSHAKGDRDQETQYF. The CDR3 region has the DNA TGCGCCAGCAGCCACGCAAAAGGGGACAGAGACCAAGAGACCCAGTACTTC.

The chain couples TRBV10-1 to TRBJ2-7; D possibly corresponds to TRBD2 (5 bases). There are 15 residues in the CDR3. CDR1 is WNHNN, CDR2 SYGVQD, per germline (reference sequence). The V end lost 3 bases, the J end lost 3 bases, and 15 bases lay between the germline ends. CDR3 sequence: CASSEGRLGDYEQYF. The CDR3 nucleotides are TGCGCCAGCAGTGAAGGCAGGTTGGGAGACTACGAGCAGTACTTC.

The chain links TRBV5-4 to TRBJ2-7, with 8 bases matching TRBD2. V shed 2 bases and J 2 bases; nucleotides not matched to a gene: 9. The CDR3 runs to 16 residues. Germline assignment: CDR1 SGHNT and CDR2 YYREEE (reference sequence). The CDR3 here is CASSFFAGRVPYEQYF. CDR3 in DNA: TGTGCCAGCAGCTTTTTTGCCGGGAGGGTCCCCTACGAGCAGTACTTC.

This chain joins TRBV19 and TRBJ2-1, with D possibly TRBD2 on 5 matching bases. V gave up 5 bases and J gave up 7 bases, with 9 bases separating them. The CDR3 runs to 12 residues. Germline-derived CDR1 and CDR2 are LNHDA and SQIVND (reference sequence). The CDR3 DNA is TGTGCCAGTAGTCCGCCGGGGAATGAGCAGTTCTTC. Translated: CASSPPGNEQFF.

CDR3 region: CASSLAPGTDTQYF. The CDR3 DNA reads as TGTGCCAGCAGCTTAGCCCCAGGCACAGATACGCAGTATTTT. The chain combines TRBV7-9 with TRBJ2-3, with D unclear. V was cut by 0 bases and J by 1 base, with 5 bases left in between. This CDR3 has 14 amino acids. CDR1 and CDR2 (germline): SEHNR, FQNEAQ (reference sequence).

The chain combines TRBV30 with TRBJ2-7, with TRBD1 identical over 12 bases. CDR3 length equals 13 residues. V was pared by 4 bases and J by 6 bases, with 4 bases of the junction left unmatched. Germline V gene sequence: CDR1 GTSNPN, CDR2 SVGIG (reference sequence). In DNA form, the CDR3 reads TGTGCCTGGAACGGGACAGGGGGCCGCGAGCAGTACTTC. Residues: CAWNGTGGREQYF.

This clone was observed a few times. This chain connects TRBV11-2 to TRBJ2-2; 12 bases agree with TRBD2. In germline, CDR1 is SGHAT, CDR2 FQNNGV. This CDR3 has 17 amino acids. Trimming cost V 8 bases and J 5 bases; bases outside gene matches: 12. CDR3 loop: CASRPTLAGGATGELFF. Here the CDR3 DNA reads TGTGCCAGCCGACCCACACTAGCGGGAGGAGCTACCGGGGAGCTGTTTTTT.

This clone was counted only a few times. This chain uses TRBV2 with TRBJ2-5, with 10 bases aligning to TRBD1. The CDR3 has 16 amino acids. Germline V gene data show CDR1 as SNHLY and CDR2 as FYNNEI. With 2 bases clipped from V and 4 bases from J, the junction kept 7 bases outside the gene matches. CDR3 loop: CASSEPPGQGRETQYF. The CDR3 DNA sequence: TGTGCCAGCAGTGAACCCCCGGGACAGGGGAGAGAGACCCAGTACTTC.

This rearrangement joins TRBV4-3 to TRBJ2-7; D is undetermined. This CDR3 has 13 residues. Germline CDR1 and CDR2: LGHNA and YSLEER. Trimming stripped 0 bases from V and 7 bases from J, with 10 bases between. The CDR3 DNA is TGCGCCAGCAGCCAAGATAAGCGTCGGGAGCAGTACTTC. This encodes CASSQDKRREQYF.

CDR3 coding DNA: TGTGCCAGCAGCTTAGTGAGGCTAGCGGGTGACAATGAGCAGTTCTTC. It codes for CASSLVRLAGDNEQFF. The chain carries TRBV7-9 and TRBJ2-1; 8 positions match TRBD2. Germline lookup yields CDR1 SEHNR and CDR2 FQNEAQ (reference sequence). There are 16 residues in the CDR3. After removal of 1 base from V and 5 bases from J, the junction contained 7 bases not matched to a gene.

This chain links TRBV25-1 with TRBJ2-3; 8 nucleotides line up with TRBD2. Germline CDR1 MGHDK, CDR2 SYGVNS. The CDR3 extends over 16 amino acids. Trimming cost V 8 bases and J 8 bases; bases outside gene matches: 18. The CDR3 bases are TGTGCCAGCGGTAAGGGGGGACTAGTACCCCTTGGTACGCAGTATTTT. Translation: CASGKGGLVPLGTQYF.

The chain is built from TRBV27 and TRBJ1-1; D is undetermined. This CDR3 has 15 amino acids. V dropped 8 bases and J dropped 0 bases, with 16 bases sitting between them. CDR1 and CDR2 from the germline V gene are MNHEY and SMNVEV (reference sequence). CDR3 sequence reads: CASGISGVMNTEAFF. The CDR3 nucleotides read TGTGCCAGCGGGATATCCGGGGTAATGAACACTGAAGCTTTCTTT.

The rearrangement links TRBV2 to TRBJ2-5, with 9 bases matching TRBD2. The CDR3 spans 16 residues. Trimming at V came to 4 bases and at J to 4 bases, leaving 10 bases not matched to a gene. Germline V gives CDR1 SNHLY, CDR2 FYNNEI. CDR3 region: CASSVPGLAGLETQYF. DNA for the CDR3: TGTGCCAGCAGTGTACCGGGACTAGCTGGATTAGAGACCCAGTACTTC.

The chain couples TRBV9 to TRBJ2-3, with 13 nucleotides matching TRBD2. The CDR3 loop spans 18 amino acids. Germline V gene lookup returns CDR1 SGDLS and CDR2 YYNGEE. Trimming cost V 0 bases and J 0 bases; bases outside gene matches: 4. In DNA, the CDR3 is TGTGCCAGCAGCGTAGATGGGACTAGCGGGACTAGCACAGATACGCAGTATTTT. As protein: CASSVDGTSGTSTDTQYF.